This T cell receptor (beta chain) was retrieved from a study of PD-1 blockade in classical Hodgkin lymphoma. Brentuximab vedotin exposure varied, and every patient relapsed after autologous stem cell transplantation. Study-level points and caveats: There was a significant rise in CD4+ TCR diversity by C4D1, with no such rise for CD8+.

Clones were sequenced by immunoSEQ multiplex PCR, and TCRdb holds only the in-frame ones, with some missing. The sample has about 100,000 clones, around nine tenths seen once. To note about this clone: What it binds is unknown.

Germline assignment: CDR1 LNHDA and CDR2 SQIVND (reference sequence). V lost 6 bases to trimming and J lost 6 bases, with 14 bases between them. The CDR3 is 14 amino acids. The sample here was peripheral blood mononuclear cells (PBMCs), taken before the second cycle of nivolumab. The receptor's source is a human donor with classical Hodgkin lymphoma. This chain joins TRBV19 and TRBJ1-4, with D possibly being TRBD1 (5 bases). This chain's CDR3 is CASSPGRRHEKLFF. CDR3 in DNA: TGTGCCAGTAGCCCGGGACGGCGTCATGAAAAACTGTTTTTT.